The 20 T cell receptor beta chains below all came from one sample that was sequenced in a study of identical twins. TCRdb recomputed calls from the 5' RACE reads with MiXCR, one row per CDR3 protein. The top ten hold approximately 0.5% of the sample, which has about 530,000 distinct CDR3 sequences, more than 20% seen once. These data also formed part of another study, on yellow fever vaccine responses in identical twins.

Sequenced material: CD4+ T cells sorted from blood. Receptor source: a woman aged 18-30 years in good health.

This clonotype came up once. The rearrangement links TRBV10-2 to TRBJ2-3, with 8 positions matching TRBD2. Germline loops: CDR1 WSHSY, CDR2 SAAADI. V gave up 8 bases and J gave up 4 bases; unmatched junction bases: 11. The CDR3 length is 15 residues. CDR3 in amino acids: CASVPGGRGADTQYF. The CDR3 nucleotides read TGCGCCAGCGTACCGGGAGGGCGGGGGGCAGATACGCAGTATTTT.

V usage is TRBV7-2 and J usage is TRBJ1-1; 7 bases agree with TRBD1. Germline V gene sequence: CDR1 SGHTA, CDR2 FQGNSA. The junction had 19 bases not matched to a gene; V was cut back by 7 bases and J by 5 bases. CDR3 length: 17 amino acids. The CDR3 coding sequence is TGTGCCAGCACCCTTGCCACACAGGGGTCGGGAGGGACTGAAGCTTTCTTT. Translated, it gives CASTLATQGSGGTEAFF.

There are a few counts of this clonotype. The V gene is TRBV12-3 or TRBV12-4, the J gene TRBJ2-1; possibly TRBD2 for D (5 bases). Trimming left V 7 bases short and J 0 bases short, with 13 bases between. The CDR3 is 15 residues long. In DNA, the CDR3 is TGTGCCAGCACCCAGCGGTTGAGCTCCTACAATGAGCAGTTCTTC. It encodes CASTQRLSSYNEQFF.

This chain joins TRBV2 and TRBJ2-1; TRBD2 agrees at 12 bases. This CDR3 has 15 amino acids. Looked up from germline, CDR1 is SNHLY and CDR2 is FYNNEI. V lost 7 bases and J lost 4; bases outside the gene matches: 5. The CDR3 DNA is TGTGCCAGCACCCTAGCGGGGGGGAGTTACAATGAGCAGTTCTTC. The encoded protein is CASTLAGGSYNEQFF.

Regarding this clonotype: The CDR3 does not end in the conserved phenylalanine or tryptophan, so this is likely a read error. Because the CDR3's place on the DNA is in doubt, the DNA is left out and the CDR3 is given as listed by TCRdb. The chain links TRBV6-6 to TRBJ2-7; the table calls TRBD2, which could not be checked here. CDR1 is MNHNY, CDR2 SVGAGI, per germline (reference sequence). Ends included, the CDR3 has 13 residues. CDR3 amino acids: CASSYEARGNGVL.

The chain carries TRBV12-3 or TRBV12-4 and TRBJ1-2, with D unresolved. V was cut by 6 bases and J by 0 bases, with 11 bases left in between. This CDR3 has 14 residues. CDR3 nucleotides: TGTGCCAGCAGCTTTGGTGGGGCTAACTATGGCTACACCTTC. Protein sequence: CASSFGGANYGYTF.

The genes are TRBV7-3 and TRBJ2-5; D unresolved. The CDR3 covers 14 residues. CDR1 SGHTA and CDR2 FQGTGA come from the germline V gene. Between the trimmed V and J ends, which lost 3 bases and 1 base, there was a span of 9 bases. The CDR3 DNA sequence: TGTGCCAGCAGCTTCGGACCAGGCCAAGAGACCCAGTACTTC. It codes for CASSFGPGQETQYF.

The chain carries TRBV12-3 or TRBV12-4 and TRBJ2-4; D remains unclear. The germline V and J ends were trimmed by 5 bases and 2 bases, with 13 bases remaining between them. The CDR3 spans 15 residues. The CDR3 DNA reads as TGTGCCAGCAGTCATTCTCACGGGTCCAAAAACATTCAGTACTTC. It is translated as CASSHSHGSKNIQYF.

In this sample, this clonotype turned up a few times. V and J are TRBV12-3 or TRBV12-4 and TRBJ2-1; TRBD2 agrees at 7 bases. Trimming at V came to 7 bases and at J to 7 bases, leaving 7 bases not matched to a gene. CDR3 size: 13 residues. The CDR3, as DNA: TGTGCCAGCAAGGAGCGGGGAAAGAATGAGCAGTTCTTC. It specifies CASKERGKNEQFF.

The CDR3 is CAITGGPNTGELFF. The CDR3 DNA reads TGTGCCATCACCGGGGGCCCTAACACCGGGGAGCTGTTTTTT. The chain combines TRBV10-3 with TRBJ2-2; D tentatively fits TRBD1 or TRBD2 (6 bases each). The germline V and J ends were trimmed by 7 bases and 2 bases, with 11 bases remaining between them. The CDR3 spans 14 residues. The germline CDR1 and CDR2 sequences are ENHRY and SYGVKD.

For the CDR3, the DNA is TGTGCCACCAGCAGAGGCCTAGCGGGGATATACAATGAGCAGTTCTTC. This codes for CATSRGLAGIYNEQFF. The V call is TRBV15, the J call TRBJ2-1, with 9 bases lining up with TRBD2. CDR1 is LNHNV, CDR2 YYDKDF, per germline (reference sequence). The V and J ends lost 1 base and 4 bases, in that order; junction bases with no gene match: 5. The CDR3 contains 16 residues.

The chain recombines TRBV21-1 with TRBJ2-1; the table names TRBD1, a call not compared with the DNA. TRBV21-1 is marked as a pseudogene. This CDR3 spans 16 amino acids. The CDR3 DNA reads TGTGCCAGCAGCAAAAGGACAGGGGGCAACTACAATGAGCAGTTCTTC. Translating gives CASSKRTGGNYNEQFF.

The CDR3 nucleotides are TGTGCCAGCAGACGGGACAGACTCAATAGCAATCAGCCCCAGCATTTT. This sequence encodes CASRRDRLNSNQPQHF. The chain has TRBV27 and TRBJ1-5; TRBD1 matches at 7 bases. The germline V gene encodes CDR1 MNHEY and CDR2 SMNVEV (reference sequence). Germline trimming cut 6 bases from V and 0 bases from J; bases unmatched to any gene: 8. The CDR3 sequence is 16 residues long.

The CDR3 bases are TGTGCCACCAGTGATTCCGCCTGGAGGGCCACATACAATGAGCAGTTCTTC. This codes for CATSDSAWRATYNEQFF. J is TRBJ2-1 and V is TRBV24-1, with D maybe TRBD2 (6 bases). Trimming took 2 bases from V and 4 from J, leaving 17 bases between them. CDR1 is KGHDR and CDR2 is SFDVKD in the germline V gene. The CDR3 contains 17 residues.

This chain connects TRBV20-1 to TRBJ2-3, with D unclear. V shed 1 base and J shed 0 bases, with 11 bases lying between them. The CDR3 totals 15 residues. CDR1 and CDR2 (germline): DFQATT, SNEGSKA (reference sequence). As DNA, the CDR3 is TGCAGTGCTAGAGTCGGTGACACTAGCACAGATACGCAGTATTTT. This gives the protein CSARVGDTSTDTQYF.

J is TRBJ2-1 and V is TRBV7-3, with a tentative D call TRBD1 (5 bases). The V gene's germline CDR1 is SGHTA and CDR2 FQGTGA. Trimming took 7 bases from V and 8 from J, leaving 15 bases between them. The CDR3 is 13 amino acids. The CDR3 is CASKGLDSDEQFF. CDR3 in DNA: TGTGCCAGCAAGGGGCTCGACAGCGATGAGCAGTTCTTC. The whole variable domain, remainder taken from reference TRBV7-3 and TRBJ2-1, is GAGVSQTPSNKVTEKGKYVELRCDPISGHTALYWYRQSLGQGPEFLIYFQGTGAADDSGLPNDRFFAVRPEGSVSTLKIQRTERGDSAVYLCASKGLDSDEQFFGPGTRLTVL.

This clonotype has only a few counts. The chain joins TRBV10-1 to TRBJ2-1, with 8 bases identical to TRBD1. This CDR3 comprises 14 residues. J gave up 9 bases and V 2 bases, and 6 bases lay outside the gene matches. CDR1 is WNHNN, CDR2 SYGVQD, per germline (reference sequence). In DNA form, the CDR3 reads TGCGCCAGCAGTGAGCCCGGACAGGGCAGTGAGCAGTTCTTC. Protein sequence: CASSEPGQGSEQFF.

This chain uses TRBV19 with TRBJ1-6; TRBD1 agrees at 7 bases. J gave up 6 bases and V 10 bases, and 9 bases lay outside the gene matches. This CDR3 comprises 14 residues. Germline assignment: CDR1 LNHDA and CDR2 SQIVND (reference sequence). The DNA of the CDR3 is TGTGCCACAGGAAAGGGACAGAGTAATTCACCCCTCCACTTT. Translated, it gives CATGKGQSNSPLHF.

The gene calls are TRBV7-6 and TRBJ2-7; 9 bases map to TRBD2. CDR1 is SGHVS and CDR2 is FNYEAQ in the germline V gene. V shed 5 bases and J 7 bases; nucleotides not matched to a gene: 9. The CDR3 sequence is 14 residues long. The CDR3 spells CASSTREGRGEQYF. CDR3 nucleotides: TGTGCCAGCAGCACGCGGGAGGGCCGGGGTGAGCAGTACTTC.

J is TRBJ2-7 and V is TRBV6-5; TRBD2 matches 7 bases. The trim removed 7 bases at V and 1 base at J, leaving 4 bases unmatched. CDR1 MNHEY and CDR2 SVGAGI come from the germline V gene. The CDR3 spans 13 residues. The DNA of the CDR3 is TGTGCCAGCACTTGGGGGGGATCCTACGAGCAGTACGTC. Protein sequence: CASTWGGSYEQYV.